This T cell receptor beta chain was profiled in a study of cytomegalovirus exposure and HLA in healthy donors. Notes on this clone: Its specificity is not known.

The study's findings and limits: A likely sequencing artifact accounted for one observed cluster of highly shared sequence variants.

The PCR was carried out with 60 Vbeta primers and 13 Jbeta primers. Profiled with immunoSEQ multiplex PCR; TCRdb holds only in-frame clones, not every one. This table has approximately 110,000 clones, roughly 85% appearing once. The TCR comes from a man younger than 40 in good health and CMV-seropositive. Sequenced material: PBMCs.

The DNA for the CDR3 is TGCGCCAGCAGCTTGGGAGGATATAGCAATCAGCCCCAGCATTTT. Its translation: CASSLGGYSNQPQHF. The chain joins TRBV5-1 to TRBJ1-5; D remains ambiguous. Trimming removed 0 bases from V and 0 bases from J, with 7 bases in between. Per germline, CDR1 SGHRS and CDR2 YFSETQ. The CDR3 is 15 amino acids.